This T cell receptor (beta chain) stems from a study of PD-L1 blockade in urothelial cancer. Study overall: Before enrollment, 0 to 3 chemotherapy regimens had been given to patients. A median around 140,000 T cells were found in blood samples.

Documented time point: peripheral blood 6 weeks after treatment start. Locally advanced or metastatic urothelial carcinoma was diagnosed in the patients. For each patient, 1 to 8 samples were obtained, pretreatment and on-treatment. Profiled with immunoSEQ multiplex PCR; TCRdb holds only in-frame clones, not every one. The sample has under 25,000 clones, around 91% seen once. Germline trimming cut 4 bases from V and 3 bases from J; bases unmatched to any gene: 10. Germline V gene data show CDR1 as SGDLS and CDR2 as YYNGEE. The CDR3 is made up of 15 amino acids. The material sequenced was PBMCs, taken around atezolizumab (anti-PD-L1) treatment. The chain joins TRBV9 to TRBJ2-7; 7 bases align to TRBD1. The TCR comes from a woman aged 55-69 years with urothelial cancer. The CDR3 sequence is CASSPSPGQLYEQYF. CDR3 nucleotides: TGTGCCAGCAGCCCATCACCGGGACAGCTCTACGAGCAGTACTTC.